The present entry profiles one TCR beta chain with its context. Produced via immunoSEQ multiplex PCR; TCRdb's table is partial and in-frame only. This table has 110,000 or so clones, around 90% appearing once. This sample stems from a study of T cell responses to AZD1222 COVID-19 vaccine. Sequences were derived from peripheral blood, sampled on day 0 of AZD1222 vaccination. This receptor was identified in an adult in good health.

The CDR3 nucleotides read TGTGCCAGCAGCCTAGCGGGAGGACCAAACGAGCAGTACTTC. Protein: CASSLAGGPNEQYF. The V and J genes are TRBV3-1 (or the pseudogene TRBV3-2) and TRBJ2-7; 10 positions match TRBD2. There are 14 residues in the CDR3. Trimming cost V 4 bases and J 5 bases; bases outside gene matches: 5. Germline-derived CDR1 and CDR2 are LGHDT and YNNKEL (reference sequence).